This T cell receptor beta chain was sequenced for a study of human T cells and chemical hapten exposure. Study findings and constraints: Each of the donors had alopecia, so their immune responses may not resemble those of healthy people.

Germline-derived CDR1 and CDR2 are SGHTA and FQGNSA. The CDR3 loop spans 15 amino acids. V was pared by 5 bases and J by 8 bases, with 18 bases between. A note on this clonotype: Its target is not known.

Time point: pre-sensitization, week 0. Documented treatment: therapeutic diphenylcyclopropenone sensitization with weekly scalp DPC. RNA extraction used unfractionated whole blood as the source of total RNA. TCRdb reprocessed the RACE reads with MiXCR, giving one entry per CDR3 protein. The sample contains a few hundred thousand distinct CDR3 sequences, 5% to 6.5% of which appear only once. V is TRBV7-2 and J is TRBJ1-4, with D tentatively TRBD1 (6 bases). The TCR was taken from a young woman with alopecia areata. Some clones in this sample may be carry-over from other donors' samples. Sequencing used whole blood, obtained in connection with sensitization to the hapten diphenylcyclopropenone (DPC). The chain's CDR3 is CASSLGAGGPEKLFF. The CDR3, as DNA: TGTGCCAGCAGCCTGGGGGCAGGCGGGCCAGAAAAACTGTTTTTT.